A selection of T cell receptor beta chains follows, all from one sample in a study of T cell changes during pregnancy in multiple sclerosis. Clones were read by immunoSEQ multiplex PCR, and TCRdb kept only the in-frame ones, dropping some. This sample has some 68,000 clones; roughly 94% occur once, and the top ten carry approximately 1.5%. This sample comprised peripheral blood, obtained in the second trimester of pregnancy. Source of these receptors: a female donor in good health, enrolled as a control in a pregnancy study. Both conserved end residues are part of each CDR3.

v_gene,CDR3aa
TRBV29-1,CSVSYRGLVYTEAFF
TRBV9,CASGPGSGNTIYF
TRBV30,CAWSSGRGNSPLHF
TRBV2,CASSGTGKNQPQHF
TRBV2,CASSAQQETYGYTF
TRBV4-3,CASSQLLAGSYNEQFF
TRBV11-3,CASSPGTGVDGDTQYF
TRBV29-1,CSVEALTGSGYGYTF
TRBV6-1,CASSIRGNQPQHF
TRBV29-1,CSASRGGAGGTGTGELFF
TRBV5-1,CASSLGSNPHGYTF
TRBV28,CASSYPGQNTEAFF
TRBV4-3,CASSQDQQAPYEQYF
TRBV15,CATSRDTGTPNEKLFF
TRBV7-9,CASSPRGQPQHF
TRBV11-2,CASSLVARAPYEQYF
TRBV5-1,CASSLTGWATEAFF
TRBV10-3,CAISLQGAGYTF
TRBV6-5,CASSGQAEYEQYF
TRBV15,CATRRAPGTGELFF
TRBV5-1,CASSSGLAPYNEQFF
TRBV28,CASSLSPGYTEAFF
TRBV28,CASSLADTDNEQFF
TRBV28,CASSFPAHRQGPGSYEQYF
TRBV7-2,CASSPAGRTNTEAFF
TRBV7-2,CASSFIGVQETQYF
TRBV28,CASSFPQTGFTDTQYF
TRBV7-3,CASSWTSGRTGETQYF
TRBV5-1,CGGGNTIIQYEQYF
TRBV18,CASSPPGRIYEQYF
TRBV15,CATDRGQVSNQPQHF
TRBV6-5,CASSGLAGQETQYF
TRBV27,CASSFGRGPYEQYF